This TCR beta chain is from a study of blood T cell repertoires in COVID-19. The CDR3 spans 16 residues. The germline V and J ends were trimmed by 0 bases and 8 bases, with 18 bases remaining between them. Per the germline V gene, CDR1 is SGHTS and CDR2 is YDEGEE. There are a few counts of this clone. The repertoire was sequenced with immunoSEQ multiplex PCR; TCRdb's copy has only in-frame clones and lacks some. The table has 250,000 to 300,000 clones, roughly nine tenths seen once. This chain connects TRBV5-8 to TRBJ2-1, with D perhaps TRBD2 (6 bases). This clonotype originated in a woman between 35 and 50 years old who had recovered from COVID-19. The sample consisted of PBMCs or T cells enriched from blood (not recorded which). The CDR3 DNA follows: TGTGCCAGCAGCTTGGCCAGCCTGGGACTCGTAGATGAGCAGTTCTTC. Translating it yields CASSLASLGLVDEQFF.